This T cell receptor beta chain was retrieved from a study of tumor and adjacent non-tumor tissue in lung cancer (dated by TCRdb to the late 2010s). With respect to the entire study: By cancer type, the cohort comprised some 13 adenocarcinoma patients, 2 squamous cell carcinoma patients and 1 small cell lung cancer patient. Sequencing generated a total of some 130 million productive TCRbeta reads, averaging around 4.2 million reads per sample. Fewer than 35 paired specimens, one tumor and one normal lung sample per patient, were profiled by TCRbeta CDR3 sequencing. The approximately 15 patients were aged about 31 to 85 years, included around 10 men and 5 women, and had TNM stage I to III disease. Using bulk TCRbeta repertoires from some 14 lung cancer patients, the study set lung tumor tissue side by side with matched distant non-tumor lung tissue.

Bulk unsorted tissue served as the source for RNA extraction, and RNA quality was assessed using a NanoDrop ND-1000 and an Agilent 2100. Distant non-tumor tissue taken more than 3 cm from the tumor edge was used as the normal lung sample. Donors were newly diagnosed lung cancer patients admitted for thoracic surgery in China between August and November 2014, without prior chemotherapy. The study excluded patients who had received radiotherapy or chemotherapy before or who had another cancer at the same time. Surgical tissue pieces of about 1-2.3 cm3 were preserved in RNAlater solution and stored at -80 °C until use. This clonotype showed up just once. The antigen it binds to is not known. No base qualities exist here, and no much larger clone lies one base off it. Evidence from one read is weak. Study-wide conclusions, independent of this receptor: Peripheral blood was not sequenced, so blood TCRbeta repertoires in these lung cancer patients were not examined. The top 100 clones made up a significantly larger cumulative share of the repertoire in normal lung than in tumor tissue. The sequencing platform is not named in the methods, and unique molecular identifiers are not mentioned. TCR diversity (inverse Simpson) was significantly higher in tumor than in normal lung tissue (around 460 vs 160, P = 0.0075, Mann-Whitney U test). Younger patients had significantly higher TCR diversity, and higher tumor TCR diversity was associated with shorter overall and disease-free survival. With only approximately 16 patients in the cohort, the authors noted that larger samples and more detailed clinical data are needed.

Library prep was done by multiplex PCR. Sequencing was performed on an Illumina HiSeq 2500. TCRbeta libraries were constructed through three rounds of nested PCR with primers (Table S4) according to protocols modified from ARM-PCR. Before sequencing, PCR products of 200-500 bp were cut from the gel and purified using the QIAquick gel extraction kit. Per the source publication's procedure: Reads were cleaned using Trimmomatic, were merged into complete CDR3 sequences using FLASH, and were assigned to V(D)J germline segments using MiTCR. VDJtools was used to compute clonal diversity as the inverse Simpson's index. In-frame sequences lacking a premature stop codon were counted as productive reads. TCRdb took the public reads, trimmed them with fastp at Q25, ran MiXCR for clone calling and kept in-frame beta chains. Every entry covers one CDR3 protein and lists the most common genes and DNA from its rows. TCRdb, not the original authors, processed these V and J calls. The sample table contains some 80,000 distinct CDR3 sequences; only one count was recorded for 65% to 85% of them. In total, the top ten clones hold approximately 51% of the sample.

Sequences SQVTM (CDR1) and ANQGSEA (CDR2) are obtained from the germline V gene. From the cysteine up to the phenylalanine, the CDR3 has a length of 14 residues. Just CDR3 DNA is preserved here, 42 bases in frame from base 1. V has 7 bases trimmed and J has 6 bases trimmed; junction bases matching no gene number 8. The sequence came from a man aged 55 to 70 with non-small cell lung cancer. The sequencing input was distant non-tumor lung tissue. Recombination joined TRBV29-1 with TRBJ2-2; 10 central bases correspond to TRBD1. At the DNA level, the sequence is TGCAGCGCTCAGGACAGGGGGAGAGCCGGGGAGCTGTTTTTT. The encoded protein is CSAQDRGRAGELFF.